This T cell receptor (beta chain) was sequenced in a study of cytotoxic CD8 clonotypes in ibrutinib-treated CLL. Study information: Investigators reported roughly 25 partial and 2 complete responses; after median roughly 65 months, approximately 15 patients remained remitted and about 12 progressed. Study results and caveats: Clonality climbed at ibrutinib response, then dropped toward baseline at progression. Clonality at baseline surpassed age-matched healthy donors and tracked circulating CD8+ T-cell counts. Sustained-remission patients were sampled at one set of times and progressing patients at different ones.

This CDR3 contains 15 residues. CDR1 MDHEN and CDR2 SYDVKM come from the germline V gene. The V and J ends lost 6 bases and 7 bases respectively, with 19 bases between them. Turning to this clone: Its antigen is currently unknown.

Sequencing was performed with immunoSEQ multiplex PCR; in TCRdb, only in-frame clones are kept and a portion is missing. The sample shows roughly 180,000 clones, less than 85% of them seen only once. The receptor's source is a human donor with chronic lymphocytic leukemia. The gene calls are TRBV28 and TRBJ1-5; D might be TRBD1 (5 bases). Source: PBMCs, taken after 24 months of ibrutinib treatment. In nucleotides, the CDR3 is TGTGCCAGCAGGTGGGGCCAGGGAGGGACCCAGCCCCAGCATTTT. Translation gives CASRWGQGGTQPQHF.